This T cell receptor (beta chain) was recovered during a study of response to subunit inactivated influenza vaccine. Study results and caveats: Few additional T cells are recruited per seasonal influenza vaccination, authors suggested.

There are a few counts of this clonotype. Antigen unknown. Germline V CDR1 and CDR2: MNHEY, SVGAGI. The CDR3 has 14 residues. The V end was cut by 2 bases, the J end by 6 bases, with 8 bases between. TCRdb used MiXCR to reprocess the RT-PCR reads, holding one entry per CDR3 protein. The sample records just over 300,000 distinct CDR3 sequences, 21% being singletons. The specimen comprised PBMCs from blood, sampled about 20 months after vaccination. V and J are TRBV6-5 and TRBJ1-6; D is undetermined. The sequence was obtained from a man between 50 and 75 years old who received an inactivated influenza vaccine. The CDR3 loop reads CASSYPEANSPLHF. As DNA, the CDR3 is TGTGCCAGCAGTTACCCAGAAGCTAATTCACCCCTCCACTTT.